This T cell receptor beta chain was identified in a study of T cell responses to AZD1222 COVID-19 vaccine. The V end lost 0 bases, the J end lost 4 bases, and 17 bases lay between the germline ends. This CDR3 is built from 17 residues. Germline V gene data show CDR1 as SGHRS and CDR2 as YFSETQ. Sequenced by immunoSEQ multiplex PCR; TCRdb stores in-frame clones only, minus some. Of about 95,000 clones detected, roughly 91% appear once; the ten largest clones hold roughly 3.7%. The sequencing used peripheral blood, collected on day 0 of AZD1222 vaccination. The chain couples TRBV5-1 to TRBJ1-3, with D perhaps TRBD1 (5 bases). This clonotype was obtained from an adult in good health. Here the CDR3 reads CASSLGGTGVDGNTIYF. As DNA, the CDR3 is TGCGCCAGCAGCTTGGGGGGAACGGGGGTTGACGGAAACACCATATATTTT.